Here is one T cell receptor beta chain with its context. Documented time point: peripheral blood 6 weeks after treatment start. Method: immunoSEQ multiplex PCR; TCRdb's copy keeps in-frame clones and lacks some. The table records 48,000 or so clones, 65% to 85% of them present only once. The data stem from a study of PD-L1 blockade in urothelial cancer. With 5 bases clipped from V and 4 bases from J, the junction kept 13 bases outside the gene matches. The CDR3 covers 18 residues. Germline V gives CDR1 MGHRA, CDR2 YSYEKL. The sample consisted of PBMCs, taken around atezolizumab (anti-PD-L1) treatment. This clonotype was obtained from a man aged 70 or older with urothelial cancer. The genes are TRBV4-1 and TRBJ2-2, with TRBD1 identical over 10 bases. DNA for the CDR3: TGCGCCAGCAGCTACCAGCAACCGGGACAGGGGACCACCGGGGAGCTGTTTTTT. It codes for CASSYQQPGQGTTGELFF.